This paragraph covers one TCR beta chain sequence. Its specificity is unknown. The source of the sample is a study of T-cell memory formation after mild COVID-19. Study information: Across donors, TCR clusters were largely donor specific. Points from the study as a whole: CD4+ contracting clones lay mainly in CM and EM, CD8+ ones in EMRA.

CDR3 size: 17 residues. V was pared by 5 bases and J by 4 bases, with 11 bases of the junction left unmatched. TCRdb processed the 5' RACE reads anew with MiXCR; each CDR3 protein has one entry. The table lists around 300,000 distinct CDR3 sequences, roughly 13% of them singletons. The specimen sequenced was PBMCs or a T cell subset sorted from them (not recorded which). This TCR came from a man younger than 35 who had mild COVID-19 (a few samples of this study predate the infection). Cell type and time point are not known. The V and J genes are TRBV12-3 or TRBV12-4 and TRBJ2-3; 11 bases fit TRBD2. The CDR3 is CASSPRVAGGPPDTQYF. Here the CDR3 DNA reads TGTGCCAGCAGTCCAAGGGTAGCGGGGGGGCCCCCAGATACGCAGTATTTT.